One and the same sample provided the 20 T cell receptor beta chains below, sequenced in a study of cytomegalovirus exposure and HLA in healthy donors. 60 Vbeta and 13 Jbeta primers were used in PCR. Assay: immunoSEQ multiplex PCR; the TCRdb copy retains only in-frame clones and omits some. This sample has 200,000 to 250,000 clones, with 80% to 85% found just once. Specimen: PBMCs. These receptor sequences come from a woman in her thirties or forties in good health and CMV-seronegative.

The rearrangement joins TRBV7-9 to TRBJ2-1, with a weak D call TRBD2 (6 bases). The length of the CDR3 is 15 residues. Trimming removed 5 bases at V and 4 bases at J, with 15 bases between. Per the germline V gene, CDR1 is SEHNR and CDR2 is FQNEAQ (reference sequence). The CDR3 spells CASSQTRSPYNEQFF. CDR3 DNA sequence: TGTGCCAGCAGCCAGACTAGGTCGCCTTACAATGAGCAGTTCTTC.

This chain joins TRBV7-2 and TRBJ1-1; TRBD1 matches 7 bases. V trimming: 5 bases; J trimming: 0 bases; junction bases outside the gene matches: 6. Germline CDR1 reads SGHTA; CDR2 reads FQGNSA. This CDR3 region has 15 residues. The CDR3 is CASSQGTVMNTEAFF. In nucleotides, the CDR3 is TGTGCCAGCAGCCAAGGGACAGTGATGAACACTGAAGCTTTCTTT.

The CDR3 loop is CASSLARDTEAFF. DNA for the CDR3: TGTGCCAGCAGTTTAGCGAGGGACACTGAAGCTTTCTTT. V is TRBV27 and J is TRBJ1-1; no clear D gene. Germline V gene sequence: CDR1 MNHEY, CDR2 SMNVEV (reference sequence). The CDR3 has 13 residues. V was pared by 2 bases and J by 3 bases, with 7 bases between.

This clone was counted between two and nine times. The rearrangement links TRBV7-6 to TRBJ2-5; 12 bases are a match to TRBD2. The V gene end was trimmed by 5 bases and the J gene end by 7 bases; junction bases not matched to a gene: 14. This CDR3 is 17 amino acids long. Germline assignment: CDR1 SGHVS and CDR2 FNYEAQ. The CDR3 region has the DNA TGTGCCAGCAGCCTCGGACTAGCGGGATCGGAACAGGGGACCCAGTACTTC. Protein sequence: CASSLGLAGSEQGTQYF.

CDR3 region: CASSFWGTIALGGGTEAFF. The CDR3 bases are TGTGCCAGCAGTTTTTGGGGAACCATAGCGCTCGGGGGAGGCACTGAAGCTTTCTTT. V is TRBV28 and J is TRBJ1-1; perhaps TRBD1 as D (5 bases). The CDR3 consists of 19 residues. V was trimmed by 3 bases and J by 4 bases, leaving 27 bases between them. Germline V gene sequence: CDR1 MDHEN, CDR2 SYDVKM.

This clone has a handful of counts. The V call is TRBV4-1, the J call TRBJ2-7; tentative D call: TRBD2 (6 bases). Between the trimmed V and J ends, which lost 0 bases and 0 bases, there was a span of 9 bases. CDR1 and CDR2 from the germline V gene are MGHRA and YSYEKL. The CDR3 totals 15 residues. The CDR3 spells CASSQDWRGSYEQYF. CDR3 bases: TGCGCCAGCAGCCAAGATTGGCGGGGCTCCTACGAGCAGTACTTC.

V is TRBV9 and J is TRBJ2-3, with TRBD1 matching 7 bases. V was pared by 2 bases and J by 2 bases, with 5 bases of the junction left unmatched. The CDR3 extends over 15 amino acids. Per germline, CDR1 SGDLS and CDR2 YYNGEE. CDR3 sequence reads: CASSVTGKLTDTQYF. CDR3 bases: TGTGCCAGCAGCGTGACAGGGAAGCTCACAGATACGCAGTATTTT.

The J gene is TRBJ2-1, the V gene TRBV4-1; weak D call: TRBD2 (6 bases). The CDR3 has 12 residues. Trimming stripped 2 bases from V and 8 bases from J, with 7 bases between. Germline lookup yields CDR1 MGHRA and CDR2 YSYEKL. The CDR3 DNA reads as TGCGCCAGCAGCCAACGGGAGTATGAGCAGTTCTTC. Encoded protein: CASSQREYEQFF.

The sample holds a few counts of this clone. V is TRBV11-2 and J is TRBJ1-2, with no clear D. The CDR3 sequence is 15 residues long. CDR1 and CDR2 (germline): SGHAT, FQNNGV. The V and J ends lost 1 base and 5 bases respectively, with 14 bases between them. CDR3 bases: TGTGCCAGCAGCTTAGTGAGAGGGATTGGGTATGGCTACACCTTC. Amino acid sequence: CASSLVRGIGYGYTF.

The chain has TRBV27 and TRBJ2-7; the match to TRBD2 covers 8 bases. The germline CDR1 and CDR2 sequences are MNHEY and SMNVEV (reference sequence). The CDR3 is 16 residues long. With V trimmed by 5 bases and J by 3 bases, 12 bases remained unmatched. DNA of the CDR3: TGTGCCAGCAGTAGCTTACTAAGCGGGAGTCTCTACGAGCAGTACTTC. Translation gives CASSSLLSGSLYEQYF.

The gene calls are TRBV5-4 and TRBJ1-2, with a tentative D call TRBD1 (6 bases). The CDR3 covers 15 residues. Per germline, CDR1 SGHNT and CDR2 YYREEE (reference sequence). V lost 0 bases and J lost 3, with 12 bases in between. The chain's CDR3 is CASSLGGRPDYGYTF. DNA for the CDR3: TGTGCCAGCAGCTTGGGGGGGCGCCCGGACTATGGCTACACCTTC.

The chain combines TRBV19 with TRBJ1-1; D may be TRBD1 (6 bases). The V gene's germline CDR1 is LNHDA and CDR2 SQIVND (reference sequence). The CDR3 consists of 15 residues. V was cut by 1 base and J by 4 bases, with 13 bases left in between. The CDR3 protein is CASSIGLGATTEAFF. The CDR3 nucleotides are TGTGCCAGTAGTATAGGTCTGGGGGCGACCACTGAAGCTTTCTTT. Based on the CDR3 plus reference TRBV19 and TRBJ1-1, the full variable domain is DGGITQSPKYLFRKEGQNVTLSCEQNLNHDAMYWYRQDPGQGLRLIYYSQIVNDFQKGDIAEGYSVSREKKESFPLTVTSAQKNPTAFYLCASSIGLGATTEAFFGQGTRLTVV.

This chain connects TRBV30 to TRBJ2-2, with 7 positions matching TRBD1. J lost 4 bases, V lost 4 bases, and 9 bases had no gene match. Germline lookup yields CDR1 GTSNPN and CDR2 SVGIG (reference sequence). CDR3 length: 15 residues. CDR3 sequence reads: CAWIFGTVTTGELFF. The CDR3 nucleotides read TGTGCCTGGATTTTTGGGACAGTCACCACCGGGGAGCTGTTTTTT.

The chain links TRBV12-5 to TRBJ1-1; 8 bases are a match to TRBD1. This CDR3 comprises 15 residues. Germline V CDR1 and CDR2: LGHNT, FRNRAP. V was pared by 1 base and J by 0 bases, with 1 base of the junction left unmatched. CDR3 nucleotides: TGTGCTAGTGGTTTGGGACAGGGGATGAACACTGAAGCTTTCTTT. As protein: CASGLGQGMNTEAFF.

This chain joins TRBV30 and TRBJ1-1; tentative D call: TRBD1 (5 bases). CDR1 and CDR2 from the germline V gene are GTSNPN and SVGIG (reference sequence). The CDR3 contains 9 residues. The CDR3 DNA reads TGTGCGGTTGGGGGGAGAGCTTTCTTT. This gives the protein CAVGGRAFF. Supplemented by reference TRBV30 and TRBJ1-1, the full variable domain reads SQTIHQWPATLVQPVGSPLSLECTVEGTSNPNLYWYRQAAGRGLQLLFYSVGIGQISSEVPQNLSASRPQDRQFILSSKKLLLSDSGFYLCAVGGRAFFGQGTRLTVV.

The chain employs TRBV29-1 and TRBJ2-6, with a weak D call TRBD1 (5 bases). Per germline, CDR1 SQVTM and CDR2 ANQGSEA. Trimming took off 6 bases at V and 4 bases at J, with 16 bases between the two ends. The CDR3 length is 15 residues. The CDR3 coding sequence is TGCAGCGTCACCTTTCTGCAGGGCGGGGCCAACGTCCTGACTTTC. Its protein is CSVTFLQGGANVLTF.

This clone came up once. This chain uses TRBV15 with TRBJ2-1; D uncertain. The CDR3 length is 15 residues. Germline V gives CDR1 LNHNV, CDR2 YYDKDF (reference sequence). V was shortened by 5 bases and J by 10 bases, with 21 bases between the two germline ends. CDR3 amino acids: CATSPRRSSSREQFF. In DNA form, the CDR3 reads TGTGCCACCAGCCCCCGGCGGTCTTCCTCGCGGGAGCAGTTCTTC. Full variable domain (outside the CDR3, taken from reference TRBV15 and TRBJ2-1): DAMVIQNPRYQVTQFGKPVTLSCSQTLNHNVMYWYQQKSSQAPKLLFHYYDKDFNNEADTPDNFQSRRPNTSFCFLDIRSPGLGDTAMYLCATSPRRSSSREQFFGPGTRLTVL.

V and J are TRBV7-3 and TRBJ2-2; 7 bases agree with TRBD2. The germline V gene has CDR1 SGHTA and CDR2 FQGTGA. After removal of 2 bases from V and 4 bases from J, the junction contained 7 bases not matched to a gene. CDR3 length: 16 residues. For the CDR3, the DNA is TGTGCCAGCAGCTTATCGGGGGGTAGAACCACCGGGGAGCTGTTTTTT. Translated: CASSLSGGRTTGELFF.

This clone was recorded a few times. The rearrangement links TRBV9 to TRBJ1-1; TRBD1 matches at 8 bases. CDR1 is SGDLS and CDR2 is YYNGEE in the germline V gene. The CDR3 covers 15 residues. J gave up 4 bases and V 6 bases, and 11 bases lay outside the gene matches. The CDR3 protein is CASTPQDRVATEAFF. CDR3 nucleotide sequence: TGTGCCAGCACCCCTCAGGACAGGGTAGCCACTGAAGCTTTCTTT.

V gene TRBV30 combines with J gene TRBJ1-2, with TRBD1 as a possible D gene (5 bases). Trimming removed 3 bases at V and 8 bases at J, with 16 bases between. Looked up from germline, CDR1 is GTSNPN and CDR2 is SVGIG (reference sequence). This CDR3 has 13 residues. For the CDR3, the DNA is TGTGCCTGGAGCTTACAGGAGGGTAGAGGCTACACCTTC. This sequence encodes CAWSLQEGRGYTF.